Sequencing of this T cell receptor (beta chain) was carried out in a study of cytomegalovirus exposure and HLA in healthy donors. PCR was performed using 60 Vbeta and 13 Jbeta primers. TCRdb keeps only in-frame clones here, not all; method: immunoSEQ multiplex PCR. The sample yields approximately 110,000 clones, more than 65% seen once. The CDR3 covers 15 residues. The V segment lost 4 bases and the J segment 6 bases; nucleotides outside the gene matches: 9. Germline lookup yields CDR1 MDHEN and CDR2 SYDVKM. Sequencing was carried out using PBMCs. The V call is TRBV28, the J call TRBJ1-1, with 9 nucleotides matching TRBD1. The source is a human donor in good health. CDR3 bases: TGTGCCAGCAGTTCACCGGGACAGGGACCCTCTGAAGCTTTCTTT. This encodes CASSSPGQGPSEAFF.